Detailed here is one T cell receptor beta chain. What it binds is not known. The data were obtained in a study of OX40 agonist ivuxolimab in advanced cancers. Germline V gene lookup returns CDR1 MNHEY and CDR2 SMNVEV (reference sequence). The CDR3 totals 13 residues. Trimming removed 5 bases at V and 4 bases at J, with 12 bases between. Sequenced by immunoSEQ multiplex PCR; TCRdb stores in-frame clones only, minus some. The sample has over 70,000 clones, approximately 94% seen once; the top ten hold 14%. Overall study findings and caveats: Doses of 0.1 to 3.0 mg/kg were accompanied by clonal expansion of CD4+ and CD8+ blood T cells by week 6.

Peripheral blood came from all dose cohorts at three timepoints. The source was CD4+ or CD8+ T cells sorted from blood, collected in a trial of the OX40 agonist ivuxolimab. The chain joins TRBV27 to TRBJ2-7; D is perhaps TRBD1 (5 bases). This clonotype was sampled from an adult with an advanced solid tumor such as melanoma, head and neck, liver or kidney cancer. This CDR3 reads CASSPPTVYEQYF. CDR3 nucleotides: TGTGCCAGCAGTCCCCCGACAGTTTACGAGCAGTACTTC.